Listed here are 17 T cell receptor beta chains from one sample, sequenced in a study of cytomegalovirus exposure and HLA in healthy donors. PCR amplification relied on 60 Vbeta primers (plus 13 Jbeta primers). The repertoire was sequenced with immunoSEQ multiplex PCR; TCRdb's copy has only in-frame clones and lacks some. The sample contains under 120,000 clones, around 60% of which appear only once. Sequencing input: PBMCs. These receptors originate from a man aged 25 to 40 in good health and CMV-seropositive.

Only one count was recorded for this clone. The rearrangement joins TRBV12-5 to TRBJ2-1; 11 bases line up with TRBD2. The CDR3 is 17 residues long. The germline gives CDR1 LGHNT, CDR2 FRNRAP. J was trimmed by 8 bases and V by 0 bases; bases with no gene match: 9. The CDR3 region is CASGLVPFSGGEDEQFF. The CDR3 region has the DNA TGTGCTAGTGGTTTGGTCCCTTTTAGCGGGGGGGAGGATGAGCAGTTCTTC.

This chain links TRBV27 with TRBJ1-6; D is possibly TRBD1 (5 bases). V shed 5 bases and J shed 5 bases, with 7 bases lying between them. Per the germline V gene, CDR1 is MNHEY and CDR2 is SMNVEV (reference sequence). CDR3 length equals 13 residues. The CDR3 nucleotides read TGTGCCAGCAGTCCAGGGCATAATTCACCCCTCCACTTT. It yields the protein CASSPGHNSPLHF.

Only a few counts were recorded for this clone. J is TRBJ1-2 and V is TRBV4-2; tentatively, D is TRBD1 (6 bases). This CDR3 has 15 amino acids. Germline CDR1 is LGHNA and CDR2 is YNFKEQ. Trimming stripped 1 base from V and 3 bases from J, with 12 bases between. CDR3: CASSQVGASDYGYTF. CDR3 coding DNA: TGTGCCAGCAGCCAAGTGGGGGCGTCGGACTATGGCTACACCTTC.

The genes are TRBV29-1 and TRBJ2-7; D may be TRBD1 (6 bases). The V gene lost 7 bases and the J gene lost 4 bases, with 20 bases spanning the gap. Germline V gives CDR1 SQVTM, CDR2 ANQGSEA. The CDR3 runs to 14 residues. The CDR3 DNA follows: TGCAGCGCGTCTGGGGGCGCCGTCCCTTACGAGCAGTACTTC. The encoded protein is CSASGGAVPYEQYF.

This chain links TRBV6-5 with TRBJ2-5; D is undetermined. The better agreement between TRBJ2-7 and the DNA end casts doubt on the J call. Germline CDR1 reads MNHEY; CDR2 reads SVGAGI. The CDR3 covers 13 residues. The CDR3 bases are TGTGCCAGCAGTTACTCACACAGCTACGAGCAGTACTTC. Protein: CASSYSHSYEQYF.

This clone has only a few counts. The chain employs TRBV7-9 and TRBJ2-7, with 13 bases that match TRBD2. J was trimmed by 7 bases and V by 4 bases; bases with no gene match: 10. CDR3 length equals 16 residues. CDR1 SEHNR and CDR2 FQNEAQ come from the germline V gene (reference sequence). CDR3 DNA sequence: TGTGCCAGCAGCTGGAGGACTAGCGGGGGCTCGGAGGAGCAGTACTTC. Translating gives CASSWRTSGGSEEQYF. Full variable domain (rest looked up from reference TRBV7-9 and TRBJ2-7): DTGVSQNPRHKITKRGQNVTFRCDPISEHNRLYWYRQTLGQGPEFLTYFQNEAQLEKSRLLSDRFSAERPKGSFSTLEIQRTEQGDSAMYLCASSWRTSGGSEEQYFGPGTRLTVT.

The chain is built from TRBV19 and TRBJ1-5, with D unresolved. The CDR3 has 14 amino acids. Germline V CDR1 and CDR2: LNHDA, SQIVND (reference sequence). With 4 bases removed from V and 5 bases from J, the gap between germline ends came to 12 bases. CDR3 region: CASSTQALYQPQHF. The CDR3 nucleotides are TGTGCCAGTAGTACGCAAGCCCTCTATCAGCCCCAGCATTTT.

This clone was recorded a few times. CDR3 sequence reads: CSAAGGENIQYF. The CDR3 nucleotides are TGCAGCGCAGCGGGGGGAGAAAACATTCAGTACTTC. The chain uses TRBV29-1 and TRBJ2-4; 9 positions agree with TRBD2. The length of the CDR3 is 12 residues. V lost 7 bases and J lost 5; bases outside the gene matches: 3. Germline assignment: CDR1 SQVTM and CDR2 ANQGSEA.

The genes are TRBV4-1 and TRBJ2-6; D ambiguous. The V gene's germline CDR1 is MGHRA and CDR2 YSYEKL. V was clipped by 7 bases and J by 2 bases, with 6 bases between them. This CDR3 contains 13 residues. CDR3 DNA sequence: TGCGCCAGCAACAACCCTGGGGCCAACGTCCTGACTTTC. It is translated as CASNNPGANVLTF.

This rearrangement joins TRBV5-4 to TRBJ1-2; D uncertain. Trimming removed 0 bases from V and 8 bases from J, with 20 bases in between. There are 16 residues in the CDR3. Germline V CDR1 and CDR2: SGHNT, YYREEE (reference sequence). The CDR3 here is CASSLGTSAEAEGYTF. CDR3 coding DNA: TGTGCCAGCAGCTTGGGAACCTCGGCCGAAGCGGAGGGCTACACCTTC.

This clone was detected only a few times. The chain links TRBV19 to TRBJ2-7; TRBD1 matches at 10 bases. The CDR3 is 13 residues long. Trimming at V came to 4 bases and at J to 4 bases, leaving 1 base not matched to a gene. CDR1 is LNHDA and CDR2 is SQIVND in the germline V gene (reference sequence). In nucleotides, the CDR3 is TGTGCCAGTAGTAGGACAGGGGGTTACGAGCAGTACTTC. Translated: CASSRTGGYEQYF. The full variable domain, rest sourced from reference TRBV19 and TRBJ2-7, is DGGITQSPKYLFRKEGQNVTLSCEQNLNHDAMYWYRQDPGQGLRLIYYSQIVNDFQKGDIAEGYSVSREKKESFPLTVTSAQKNPTAFYLCASSRTGGYEQYFGPGTRLTVT.

The rearrangement joins TRBV13 to TRBJ2-1, with 11 bases matching TRBD2. Losses at the gene ends were 5 bases for V and 7 bases for J; bases not matched to a gene: 13. Germline CDR1 PRHDT, CDR2 FYEKMQ (reference sequence). The length of the CDR3 is 17 residues. CDR3 loop: CASSTASGGKFWNEQFF. The CDR3 DNA follows: TGTGCCAGCAGCACCGCTAGCGGGGGGAAATTTTGGAATGAGCAGTTCTTC.

CDR3 loop: CASSLDPSGDYEQYF. The CDR3 DNA follows: TGTGCCAGCAGCTTAGATCCTTCGGGAGACTACGAGCAGTACTTC. The chain couples TRBV11-2 to TRBJ2-7; a weak D match, TRBD2 (6 bases). V was pared by 0 bases and J by 3 bases, with 12 bases between. The CDR3 is made up of 15 amino acids. Germline V CDR1 and CDR2: SGHAT, FQNNGV.

This chain links TRBV5-1 with TRBJ2-5; D unclear. Germline loops: CDR1 SGHRS, CDR2 YFSETQ. V dropped 2 bases and J dropped 0 bases, with 8 bases sitting between them. The CDR3 has 14 amino acids. The chain's CDR3 is CASSFVADQETQYF. DNA of the CDR3: TGCGCCAGCAGCTTCGTGGCCGACCAAGAGACCCAGTACTTC.

The CDR3 sequence is CASSITGGTEAFF. The CDR3 DNA follows: TGTGCCAGCAGCATAACAGGGGGCACTGAAGCTTTCTTT. The chain recombines TRBV11-2 with TRBJ1-1, with 8 bases identical to TRBD1. Germline V gives CDR1 SGHAT, CDR2 FQNNGV. V trimming: 5 bases; J trimming: 4 bases; junction bases outside the gene matches: 3. The CDR3 has 13 amino acids.

This clone has only one observation. The chain joins TRBV2 to TRBJ1-1; 8 nucleotides line up with TRBD1. V trimming: 7 bases; J trimming: 5 bases; junction bases outside the gene matches: 3. This CDR3 comprises 12 residues. Germline values: CDR1 SNHLY, CDR2 FYNNEI. The CDR3, as DNA: TGTGCCAGCACACAGGGGGTTACTGAAGCTTTCTTT. It encodes CASTQGVTEAFF.

This chain joins TRBV4-2 and TRBJ2-1; D not certain. Germline V lookup: CDR1 LGHNA, CDR2 YNFKEQ. The CDR3 consists of 12 residues. V lost 5 bases and J lost 9, with 11 bases in between. The CDR3 here is CASSTESIEQFF. In DNA, the CDR3 is TGTGCCAGCAGCACTGAGAGCATTGAGCAGTTCTTC.